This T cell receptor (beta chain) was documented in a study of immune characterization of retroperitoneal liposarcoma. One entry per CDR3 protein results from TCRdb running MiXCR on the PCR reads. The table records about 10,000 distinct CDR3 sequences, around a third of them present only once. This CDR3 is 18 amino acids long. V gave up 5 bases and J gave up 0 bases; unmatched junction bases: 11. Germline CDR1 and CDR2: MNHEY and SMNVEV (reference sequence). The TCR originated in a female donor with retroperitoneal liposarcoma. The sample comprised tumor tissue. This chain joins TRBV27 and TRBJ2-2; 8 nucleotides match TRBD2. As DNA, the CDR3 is TGTGCCAGCAGTGGACTGACTAGCGAAGACACGAACACCGGGGAGCTGTTTTTT. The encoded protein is CASSGLTSEDTNTGELFF.